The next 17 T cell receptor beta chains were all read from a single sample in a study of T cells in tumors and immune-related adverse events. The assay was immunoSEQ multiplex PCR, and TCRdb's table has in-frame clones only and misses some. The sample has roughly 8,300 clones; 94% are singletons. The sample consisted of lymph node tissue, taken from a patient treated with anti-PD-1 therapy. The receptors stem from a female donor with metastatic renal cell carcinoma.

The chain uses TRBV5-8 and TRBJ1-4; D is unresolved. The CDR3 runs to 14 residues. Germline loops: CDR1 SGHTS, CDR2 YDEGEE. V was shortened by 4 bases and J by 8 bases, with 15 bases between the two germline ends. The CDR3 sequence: CASSRTGGWEKLFF. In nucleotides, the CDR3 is TGTGCCAGCAGCCGGACGGGAGGTTGGGAAAAACTGTTTTTT.

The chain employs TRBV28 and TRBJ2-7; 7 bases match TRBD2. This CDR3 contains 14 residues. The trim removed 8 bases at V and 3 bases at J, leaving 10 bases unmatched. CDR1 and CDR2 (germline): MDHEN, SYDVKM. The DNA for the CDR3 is TGTGCCAGCCGAGGGAGGGCTGGGGTCTACGAGCAGTACTTC. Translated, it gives CASRGRAGVYEQYF. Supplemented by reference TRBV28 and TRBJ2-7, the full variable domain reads DVKVTQSSRYLVKRTGEKVFLECVQDMDHENMFWYRQDPGLGLRLIYFSYDVKMKEKGDIPEGYSVSREKKERFSLILESASTNQTSMYLCASRGRAGVYEQYFGPGTRLTVT.

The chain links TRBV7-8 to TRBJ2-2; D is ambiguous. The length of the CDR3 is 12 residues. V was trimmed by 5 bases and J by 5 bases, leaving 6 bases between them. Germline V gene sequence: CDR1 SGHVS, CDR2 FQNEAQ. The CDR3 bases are TGTGCCAGCAGCCCCGTTACCGGGGAGCTGTTTTTT. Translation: CASSPVTGELFF.

The CDR3 is CASSYRLDADTQYF. CDR3 in DNA: TGTGCCAGCAGTTATAGACTAGATGCAGATACGCAGTATTTT. This rearrangement joins TRBV6-5 to TRBJ2-3; D is possibly TRBD2 (6 bases). V was trimmed by 3 bases and J by 4 bases, leaving 11 bases between them. Germline CDR1 and CDR2: MNHEY and SVGAGI. CDR3 length: 14 amino acids.

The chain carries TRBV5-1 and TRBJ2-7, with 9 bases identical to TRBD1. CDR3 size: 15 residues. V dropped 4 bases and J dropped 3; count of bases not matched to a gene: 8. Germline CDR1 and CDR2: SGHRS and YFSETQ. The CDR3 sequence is CASSILGQGGYEQYF. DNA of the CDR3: TGCGCCAGCAGCATACTGGGACAGGGTGGCTACGAGCAGTACTTC.

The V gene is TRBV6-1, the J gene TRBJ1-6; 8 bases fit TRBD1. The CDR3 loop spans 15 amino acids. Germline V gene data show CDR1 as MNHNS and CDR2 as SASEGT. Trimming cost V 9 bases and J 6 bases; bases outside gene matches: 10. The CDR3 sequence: CASLPGQVLNSPLHF. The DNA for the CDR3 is TGTGCCAGTTTGCCGGGACAGGTCCTTAATTCACCCCTCCACTTT.

DNA for the CDR3: TGTGCCATCAGTCTGACAGGGATCTCTGGCTACACCTTC. Protein sequence: CAISLTGISGYTF. The gene calls are TRBV10-3 and TRBJ1-2; the match to TRBD1 covers 7 bases. The CDR3 loop spans 13 amino acids. The V gene end was trimmed by 5 bases and the J gene end by 7 bases; junction bases not matched to a gene: 7. Germline CDR1 and CDR2: ENHRY and SYGVKD.

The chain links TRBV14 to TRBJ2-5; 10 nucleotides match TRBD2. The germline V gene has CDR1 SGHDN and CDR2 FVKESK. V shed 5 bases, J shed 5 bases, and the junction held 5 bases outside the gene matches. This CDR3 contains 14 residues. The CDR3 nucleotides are TGTGCCAGCAGCGGGACGACTAGCGGGGAGACCCAGTACTTC. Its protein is CASSGTTSGETQYF.

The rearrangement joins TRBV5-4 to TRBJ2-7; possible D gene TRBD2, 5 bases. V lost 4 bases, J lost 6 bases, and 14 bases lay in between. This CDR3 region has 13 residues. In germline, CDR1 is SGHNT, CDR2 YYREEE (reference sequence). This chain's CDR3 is CASSASLGSEQYF. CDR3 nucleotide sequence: TGTGCCAGCAGCGCCAGCCTGGGGAGCGAGCAGTACTTC.

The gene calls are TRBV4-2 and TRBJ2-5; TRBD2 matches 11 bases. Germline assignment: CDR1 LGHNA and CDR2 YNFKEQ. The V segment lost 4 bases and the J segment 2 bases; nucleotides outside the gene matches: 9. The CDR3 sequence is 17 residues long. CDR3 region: CASSLNPSGGPQETQYF. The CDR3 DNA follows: TGTGCCAGCAGCCTAAACCCTAGCGGGGGGCCACAAGAGACCCAGTACTTC.

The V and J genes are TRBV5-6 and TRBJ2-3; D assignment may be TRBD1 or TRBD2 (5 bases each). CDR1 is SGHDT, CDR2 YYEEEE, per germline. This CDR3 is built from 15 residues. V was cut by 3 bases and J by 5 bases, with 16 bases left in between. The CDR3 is CASSWLGPAGDTQYF. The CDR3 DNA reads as TGTGCCAGCAGCTGGCTGGGACCGGCCGGAGATACGCAGTATTTT.

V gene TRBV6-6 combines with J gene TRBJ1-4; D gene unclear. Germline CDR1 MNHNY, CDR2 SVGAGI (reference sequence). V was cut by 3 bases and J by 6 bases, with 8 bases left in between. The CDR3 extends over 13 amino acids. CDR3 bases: TGTGCCAGCAGTTATTCCGGGGATGAAAAACTGTTTTTT. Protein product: CASSYSGDEKLFF.

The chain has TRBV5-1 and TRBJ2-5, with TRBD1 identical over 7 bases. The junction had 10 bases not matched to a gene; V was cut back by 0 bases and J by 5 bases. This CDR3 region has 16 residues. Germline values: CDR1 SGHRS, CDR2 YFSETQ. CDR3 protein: CASSLGPTGFGETQYF. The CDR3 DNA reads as TGCGCCAGCAGCTTGGGGCCGACAGGGTTCGGGGAGACCCAGTACTTC.

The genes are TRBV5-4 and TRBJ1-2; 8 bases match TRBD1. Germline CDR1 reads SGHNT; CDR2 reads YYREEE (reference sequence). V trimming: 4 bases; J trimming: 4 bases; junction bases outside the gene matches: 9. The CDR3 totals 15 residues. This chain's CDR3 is CASSRMTGAPYGYTF. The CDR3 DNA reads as TGTGCCAGCAGCCGGATGACAGGGGCGCCCTATGGCTACACCTTC. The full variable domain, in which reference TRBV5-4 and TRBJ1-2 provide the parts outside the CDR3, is ETGVTQSPTHLIKTRGQQVTLRCSSQSGHNTVSWYQQALGQGPQFIFQYYREEENGRGNFPPRFSGLQFPNYSSELNVNALELDDSALYLCASSRMTGAPYGYTFGSGTRLTVV.

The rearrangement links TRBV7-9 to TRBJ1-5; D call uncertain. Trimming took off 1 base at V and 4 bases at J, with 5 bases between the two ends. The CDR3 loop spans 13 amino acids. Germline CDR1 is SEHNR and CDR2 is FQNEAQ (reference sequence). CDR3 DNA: TGTGCCAGCAGCTTAGGCACAAATCAGCCCCAGCATTTT. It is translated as CASSLGTNQPQHF. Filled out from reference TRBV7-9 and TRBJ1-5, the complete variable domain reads DTGVSQNPRHKITKRGQNVTFRCDPISEHNRLYWYRQTLGQGPEFLTYFQNEAQLEKSRLLSDRFSAERPKGSFSTLEIQRTEQGDSAMYLCASSLGTNQPQHFGDGTRLSIL.

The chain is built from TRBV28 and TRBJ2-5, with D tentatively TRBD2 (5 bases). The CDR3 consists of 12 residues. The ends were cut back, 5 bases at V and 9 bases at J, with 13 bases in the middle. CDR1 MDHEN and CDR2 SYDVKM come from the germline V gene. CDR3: CASSPSMEAQYF. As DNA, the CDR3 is TGTGCCAGCAGTCCTTCGATGGAGGCCCAGTACTTC.

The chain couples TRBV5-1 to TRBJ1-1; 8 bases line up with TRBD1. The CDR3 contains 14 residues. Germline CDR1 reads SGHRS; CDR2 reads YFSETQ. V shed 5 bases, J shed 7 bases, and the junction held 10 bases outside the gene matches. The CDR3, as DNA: TGCGCCAGCAGACGACAGGGGAATCACGTTGAAGCTTTCTTT. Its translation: CASRRQGNHVEAFF.